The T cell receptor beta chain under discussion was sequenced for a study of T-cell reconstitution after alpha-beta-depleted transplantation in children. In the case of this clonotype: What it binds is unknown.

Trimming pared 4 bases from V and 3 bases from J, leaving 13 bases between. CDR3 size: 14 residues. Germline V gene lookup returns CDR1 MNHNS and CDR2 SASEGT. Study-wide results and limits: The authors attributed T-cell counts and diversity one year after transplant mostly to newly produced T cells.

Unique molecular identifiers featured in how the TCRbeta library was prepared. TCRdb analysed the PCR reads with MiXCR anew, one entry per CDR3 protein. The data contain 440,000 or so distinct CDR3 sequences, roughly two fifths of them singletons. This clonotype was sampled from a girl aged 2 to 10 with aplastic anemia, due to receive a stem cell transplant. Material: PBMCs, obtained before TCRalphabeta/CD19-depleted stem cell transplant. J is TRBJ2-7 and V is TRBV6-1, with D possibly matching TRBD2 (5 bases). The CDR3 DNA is TGTGCCAGCAGTGCACTAGTACGGGGCTACGAGCAGTACTTC. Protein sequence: CASSALVRGYEQYF.